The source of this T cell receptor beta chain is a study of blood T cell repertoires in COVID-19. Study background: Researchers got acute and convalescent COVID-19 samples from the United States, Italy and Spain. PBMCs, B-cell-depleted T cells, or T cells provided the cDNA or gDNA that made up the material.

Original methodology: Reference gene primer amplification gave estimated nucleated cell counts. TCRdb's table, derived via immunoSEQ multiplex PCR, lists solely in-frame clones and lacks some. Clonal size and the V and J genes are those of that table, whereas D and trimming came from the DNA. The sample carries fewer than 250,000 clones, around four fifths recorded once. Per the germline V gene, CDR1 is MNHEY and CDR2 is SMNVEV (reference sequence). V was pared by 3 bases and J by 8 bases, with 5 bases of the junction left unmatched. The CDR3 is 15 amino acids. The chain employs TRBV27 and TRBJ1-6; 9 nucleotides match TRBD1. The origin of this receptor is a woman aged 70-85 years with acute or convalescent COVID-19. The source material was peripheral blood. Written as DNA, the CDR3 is TGTGCCAGCAGTTTCTGGGACAGGGAGGATTCACCCCTCCACTTT. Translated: CASSFWDREDSPLHF.